Listed below are T cell receptor beta chains from one sample, sequenced in a study of blood T cells in healthy people across ages. TCRdb independently ran MiXCR on the 5' RACE reads; one entry per CDR3 protein. Among over a million distinct CDR3 sequences, 35% to 45% were seen once, and the ten largest hold 7.9%. Sequencing was carried out using blood. The receptors were gathered from a woman younger than 30 in good health. The CDR3 runs from the conserved cysteine through the conserved F or W. D genes are given only for firm matches. Clone size appears in some rows only: once, few, many, or a class for an expanded clone.

j_gene,abundance,d_gene,v_gene,CDR3aa,CDR3nt
TRBJ2-7,few,TRBD2,TRBV20-1,CSALLSLGGWSDILGYEQYF,TGCAGTGCTCTCCTTAGTTTGGGGGGGTGGTCGGATATCTTGGGCTACGAGCAGTACTTC
TRBJ1-4,NA,TRBD1,TRBV6-1,CASSEDRLNEKLFF,TGTGCCAGCAGTGAGGACAGGTTGAATGAAAAACTGTTTTTT
TRBJ1-4,NA,TRBD1,TRBV6-5,CASSYSRAGGNEKLFF,TGTGCCAGCAGTTACTCGAGGGCAGGGGGAAATGAAAAACTGTTTTTT
TRBJ1-5,few,NA,TRBV12-3/TRBV12-4,CASSYRGGPYSNQPQHF,TGTGCCAGCAGTTACCGTGGGGGTCCCTATAGCAATCAGCCCCAGCATTTT
TRBJ2-7,few,NA,TRBV12-3/TRBV12-4,CASSFAEYEQYF,TGTGCCAGCAGTTTTGCCGAATACGAGCAGTACTTC
TRBJ1-2,many,NA,TRBV9,CASSVVDSANYGYTF,TGTGCCAGCAGCGTAGTAGACAGCGCTAACTATGGCTACACCTTC
TRBJ2-1,NA,NA,TRBV11-2,CASSPLRGANYNEQFF,TGTGCCAGCAGCCCCCTTAGGGGGGCCAACTACAATGAGCAGTTCTTC
TRBJ2-7,NA,NA,TRBV12-3/TRBV12-4,CASSLARGYYEQYF,TGTGCCAGCAGTTTAGCGCGGGGCTACTACGAGCAGTACTTC
TRBJ2-5,NA,TRBD1,TRBV6-5,CASSYSGDRGIGHQETQYF,TGTGCCAGCAGTTACTCTGGCGACAGGGGGATAGGGCACCAAGAGACCCAGTACTTC
TRBJ2-3,NA,TRBD2,TRBV4-2,CASRLGGPGDTQYF,TGTGCCAGCAGGCTGGGAGGGCCGGGAGATACGCAGTATTTT
TRBJ2-7,NA,TRBD2,TRBV2,CASTARGSSYEQYF,TGTGCCAGCACCGCGCGCGGGAGCTCCTACGAGCAGTACTTC
TRBJ1-5,few,NA,TRBV6-1,CASSAGNSFYSNQPQHF,TGTGCCAGCAGTGCGGGGAATTCTTTTTATAGCAATCAGCCCCAGCATTTT
TRBJ1-2,NA,NA,TRBV20-1,CSASPGYGCTF,TGCAGTGCTAGCCCGGGCTATGGCTGCACCTTC
TRBJ2-1,few,TRBD2,TRBV6-6,CASSYGTSGGGEQFF,TGTGCCAGCAGTTACGGGACTAGCGGGGGGGGCGAGCAGTTCTTC
TRBJ2-7,NA,TRBD2,TRBV27,CASSLTTSAADEQYF,TGTGCCAGCAGTCTCACAACTAGCGCCGCCGACGAGCAGTACTTC
TRBJ1-1,NA,NA,TRBV5-6,CASSLARAGAFF,TGTGCCAGCAGCTTGGCTCGAGCCGGAGCTTTCTTT
TRBJ2-1,NA,NA,TRBV3-1,CASSHEAGQSSYNEQFF,TGTGCCAGCAGCCACGAGGCAGGACAGAGCTCCTACAATGAGCAGTTCTTC
TRBJ2-3,NA,NA,TRBV2,CASSERDIAYTDTQYF,TGTGCCAGCAGTGAGAGGGACATCGCTTACACAGATACGCAGTATTTT
TRBJ2-1,NA,NA,TRBV24-1,CATYLGQPRYEQFF,TGTGCCACATACCTAGGCCAGCCGAGGTATGAGCAGTTCTTC
TRBJ1-3,once,NA,TRBV27,CASSLVAGRGNTIYF,TGTGCCAGCAGTTTAGTGGCAGGGAGAGGAAACACCATATATTTT
TRBJ2-3,few,TRBD2,TRBV3-1,CASSQGEAGGPRDTQYF,TGTGCCAGCAGCCAAGGGGAAGCGGGGGGGCCCCGAGATACGCAGTATTTT
TRBJ2-1,NA,TRBD1,TRBV5-1,CASNLGGTGGLDEQFF,TGCGCCAGCAACTTGGGAGGGACAGGGGGCTTGGATGAGCAGTTCTTC
TRBJ2-4,few,NA,TRBV3-1,CASSHRPRGYF,TGTGCCAGCAGCCACCGACCCCGTGGGTACTTC
TRBJ1-2,NA,NA,TRBV10-3,CAISPTGTANYGYTF,TGTGCCATCAGTCCCACAGGGACGGCTAACTATGGCTACACCTTC
TRBJ2-7,many,NA,TRBV6-5,CASSLGPFSYEQYF,TGTGCCAGCAGCCTGGGGCCCTTTTCCTACGAGCAGTACTTC
TRBJ2-7,few,TRBD2,TRBV2,CASNGLAGAGVEQYF,TGTGCCAGCAACGGACTAGCGGGGGCAGGGGTTGAGCAGTACTTC
TRBJ2-3,NA,TRBD1,TRBV7-8,CASSLVAGTASPDTQYF,TGTGCCAGCAGCTTAGTTGCCGGGACAGCCTCCCCAGATACGCAGTATTTT
TRBJ2-1,NA,TRBD2,TRBV4-1,CASSPIAGPNNEQFF,TGCGCCAGCAGCCCCATAGCGGGGCCGAACAATGAGCAGTTCTTC
TRBJ2-3,NA,NA,TRBV3-1,CASSQRGSGLTDTQYF,TGTGCCAGCAGCCAACGCGGAAGCGGCCTCACAGATACGCAGTATTTT
TRBJ1-1,once,NA,TRBV20-1,CSATIGTFNTEAFF,TGCAGTGCTACTATAGGGACATTTAACACTGAAGCTTTCTTT
TRBJ2-7,NA,TRBD2,TRBV12-3/TRBV12-4,CASSPLLAGGESARYEQYF,TGTGCCAGCAGTCCATTACTGGCGGGAGGGGAATCCGCGAGATACGAGCAGTACTTC
TRBJ2-7,NA,TRBD1,TRBV5-5,CASSLVGTETYEQYF,TGTGCCAGCAGCTTGGTAGGGACAGAGACCTACGAGCAGTACTTC
TRBJ2-7,NA,NA,TRBV5-6,CASSSAASVLEQYF,TGTGCCAGCAGCTCGGCTGCTAGCGTACTAGAGCAGTACTTC
TRBJ1-1,NA,NA,TRBV20-1,CSAPGWGGTEAFF,TGCAGTGCCCCCGGGTGGGGGGGTACTGAAGCTTTCTTT
TRBJ2-3,few,TRBD2,TRBV20-1,CSATPSGTDTQYF,TGCAGTGCCACCCCTAGCGGGACAGATACGCAGTATTTT